This entry concerns a single T cell receptor beta chain. Researchers ran the PCR with 60 Vbeta and 13 Jbeta primers. TCRdb keeps only in-frame clones here, not all; method: immunoSEQ multiplex PCR. The sample holds over 100,000 clones, 65% to 90% seen once. This sample was taken from a study of cytomegalovirus exposure and HLA in healthy donors. V lost 5 bases and J lost 0, with 14 bases in between. Germline assignment: CDR1 LNHDA and CDR2 SQIVND (reference sequence). The CDR3 has 16 residues. Input material: PBMCs. The chain links TRBV19 to TRBJ1-5; weak D call: TRBD1 (5 bases). This receptor was identified in a woman under 40 in good health and CMV-seronegative. Here the CDR3 reads CASSSRPGGSNQPQHF. CDR3 bases: TGTGCCAGTAGTTCCCGACCGGGGGGTAGCAATCAGCCCCAGCATTTT.